One sample yielded the 28 T cell receptor beta chains listed below, sequenced in a study of blood T cell repertoires in COVID-19. The data were produced by immunoSEQ multiplex PCR, yet TCRdb's version contains in-frame clones alone and is incomplete. The data show 400,000 to 550,000 clones, with 87% seen just once and approximately 2% held by the top ten. Sequencing was done on a sample of PBMCs or T cells enriched from blood (not recorded which). Source of these receptors: a woman aged 18-30 years with acute COVID-19.

This rearrangement joins TRBV4-3 to TRBJ2-7; 8 bases are a match to TRBD2. Germline values: CDR1 LGHNA, CDR2 YSLEER. The CDR3 spans 15 residues. V dropped 0 bases and J dropped 4; count of bases not matched to a gene: 5. The CDR3, as DNA: TGCGCCAGCAGCCAAGAAAGGATAGCGGGGTACGAGCAGTACTTC. Its protein product is CASSQERIAGYEQYF.

The chain carries TRBV5-6 and TRBJ1-2, with D possibly TRBD1 on 6 matching bases. Trimming pared 5 bases from V and 0 bases from J, leaving 14 bases between. There are 15 residues in the CDR3. Per germline, CDR1 SGHDT and CDR2 YYEEEE. CDR3 residues: CASSLRRTANYGYTF. CDR3 nucleotide sequence: TGTGCCAGCAGTTTACGACGGACAGCTAACTATGGCTACACCTTC.

The chain carries TRBV14 and TRBJ2-7; 7 bases match TRBD1. Germline V CDR1 and CDR2: SGHDN, FVKESK. V was clipped by 6 bases and J by 3 bases; unmatched bases: 11. This CDR3 comprises 15 residues. The CDR3 DNA is TGTGCCAGCAGTAAAGGGGGCATTGTCGTCTACGAGCAGTACTTC. It specifies CASSKGGIVVYEQYF.

DNA for the CDR3: TGTGCCAGCAGTTTATCCGGGGTGTCTGAAGCTTTCTTT. It yields the protein CASSLSGVSEAFF. The chain combines TRBV28 with TRBJ1-1; D remains unclear. The CDR3 is 13 amino acids. The ends were cut back, 1 base at V and 6 bases at J, with 9 bases in the middle. Germline CDR1 MDHEN, CDR2 SYDVKM.

The gene calls are TRBV7-9 and TRBJ1-2, with 7 positions matching TRBD1. J lost 8 bases, V lost 5 bases, and 14 bases had no gene match. The V gene's germline CDR1 is SEHNR and CDR2 FQNEAQ (reference sequence). CDR3 length: 15 amino acids. The chain's CDR3 is CASSPRDSLGTGYTF. CDR3 DNA sequence: TGTGCCAGCAGCCCTCGGGACAGTTTGGGCACGGGCTACACCTTC.

This rearrangement joins TRBV19 to TRBJ2-5; TRBD1 is a possible D gene (6 bases). V was clipped by 4 bases and J by 7 bases, with 10 bases between them. CDR3 length: 12 amino acids. The germline CDR1 and CDR2 sequences are LNHDA and SQIVND (reference sequence). The DNA for the CDR3 is TGTGCCAGTAGTACAGGGGAATGGACCCAGTACTTC. Translation: CASSTGEWTQYF.

This sequence joins TRBV10-3 and TRBJ1-5; the D is unclear. The V gene lost 3 bases and the J gene lost 7 bases, with 7 bases spanning the gap. CDR3 length equals 12 residues. Germline values: CDR1 ENHRY, CDR2 SYGVKD. CDR3 amino acids: CAISDRNQPQHF. The CDR3 bases are TGTGCCATCAGTGACAGGAACCAGCCCCAGCATTTT.

The chain joins TRBV6-1 to TRBJ1-1, with 8 bases fitting TRBD1. This CDR3 region has 14 residues. Germline V gene data show CDR1 as MNHNS and CDR2 as SASEGT. The ends lost 4 bases at V and 1 base at J; junction bases unmatched: 2. The CDR3 region has the DNA TGTGCCAGCAGTGGGGACAGGCCGAACACTGAAGCTTTCTTT. It is translated as CASSGDRPNTEAFF.

The chain uses TRBV28 and TRBJ2-2; tentative D call: TRBD2 (6 bases). Trimming pared 6 bases from V and 5 bases from J, leaving 25 bases between. Germline V gene data show CDR1 as MDHEN and CDR2 as SYDVKM. This CDR3 has 18 residues. DNA of the CDR3: TGTGCCAGCAGCGACGACTCGGGACGGCGGCGGGGAACCGGGGAGCTGTTTTTT. It codes for CASSDDSGRRRGTGELFF. Combining the CDR3 with reference TRBV28 and TRBJ2-2 gives the whole variable domain DVKVTQSSRYLVKRTGEKVFLECVQDMDHENMFWYRQDPGLGLRLIYFSYDVKMKEKGDIPEGYSVSREKKERFSLILESASTNQTSMYLCASSDDSGRRRGTGELFFGEGSRLTVL.

The gene calls are TRBV19 and TRBJ2-7; 8 nucleotides line up with TRBD1. This CDR3 is built from 14 residues. Unmatched junction bases numbered 5, after V lost 1 base and J lost 6 bases. From germline, CDR1 is LNHDA and CDR2 SQIVND (reference sequence). The CDR3 loop reads CASSIGRGPSEQYF. The CDR3 DNA sequence: TGTGCCAGTAGTATAGGCAGGGGGCCGAGCGAGCAGTACTTC.

This clone was detected only once. The chain joins TRBV18 to TRBJ1-4; 7 bases map to TRBD1. This CDR3 is built from 16 residues. CDR1 is KGHSH and CDR2 is LQKENI in the germline V gene. After removal of 3 bases from V and 4 bases from J, the junction contained 8 bases not matched to a gene. As DNA, the CDR3 is TGTGCCAGCTCACCCGCTGCGGACAGGAATAATGAAAAACTGTTTTTT. This encodes CASSPAADRNNEKLFF.

The chain is built from TRBV19 and TRBJ2-3; D call uncertain. Trimming took off 3 bases at V and 2 bases at J, with 12 bases between the two ends. This CDR3 is 15 amino acids long. Germline V CDR1 and CDR2: LNHDA, SQIVND (reference sequence). In DNA form, the CDR3 reads TGTGCCAGTAGTATCGTGCTGGCTCACACAGATACGCAGTATTTT. The encoded protein is CASSIVLAHTDTQYF.

The rearrangement links TRBV19 to TRBJ1-5; 7 nucleotides line up with TRBD1. The CDR3 consists of 19 residues. Per germline, CDR1 LNHDA and CDR2 SQIVND (reference sequence). Trimming took 5 bases from V and 6 from J; bases not matched to a gene: 22. The CDR3 DNA is TGTGCCAGTAGTCCAGGGGGGATGTTCGGTACTACTGTCGGTCAGCCCCAGCATTTT. This codes for CASSPGGMFGTTVGQPQHF.

For the CDR3, the DNA is TGTGCCAGCAGTTACTGGCAGGGGGCCCTTGGGACCCAGTACTTC. This gives the protein CASSYWQGALGTQYF. The V gene is TRBV6-2 or TRBV6-3, the J gene TRBJ2-5; TRBD1 matches at 8 bases. The CDR3 consists of 15 residues. J gave up 7 bases and V 1 base, and 8 bases lay outside the gene matches. Germline V CDR1 and CDR2: MNHEY, SVGEGT.

This clone was recorded a few times. This chain uses TRBV7-6 with TRBJ1-3; D unresolved. The CDR3 consists of 15 residues. Germline V gene data show CDR1 as SGHVS and CDR2 as FNYEAQ. Trimming removed 1 base from V and 7 bases from J, with 14 bases in between. The CDR3 region is CASSLDGRDWNTIYF. The CDR3, as DNA: TGTGCCAGCAGCTTAGACGGGAGGGATTGGAACACCATATATTTT.

J is TRBJ2-5 and V is TRBV7-2; TRBD2 matches at 10 bases. The V and J ends lost 2 bases and 4 bases, in that order; junction bases with no gene match: 7. Germline lookup yields CDR1 SGHTA and CDR2 FQGNSA. The CDR3 has 16 amino acids. In nucleotides, the CDR3 is TGTGCCAGCAGCTTATTCACAGCGGGAGGGAGAGAGACCCAGTACTTC. This translates into CASSLFTAGGRETQYF.

The chain is built from TRBV19 and TRBJ2-7, with a tentative D call TRBD1 (5 bases). Germline lookup yields CDR1 LNHDA and CDR2 SQIVND (reference sequence). The CDR3 runs to 13 residues. Trimming shortened V by 8 bases and J by 0 bases, and 11 bases separated the two germline ends. The CDR3: CASRNRNSYEQYF. The CDR3 coding sequence is TGTGCCAGTCGTAACAGGAACTCCTACGAGCAGTACTTC.

V is TRBV4-3 and J is TRBJ2-3, with TRBD1 matching 7 bases. The V segment lost 2 bases and the J segment 10 bases; nucleotides outside the gene matches: 15. The CDR3 sequence is 16 residues long. The V gene's germline CDR1 is LGHNA and CDR2 YSLEER. Here the CDR3 reads CASSQRGQVRSEAQYF. As DNA, the CDR3 is TGCGCCAGCAGCCAACGTGGACAGGTTCGGTCCGAAGCGCAGTATTTT.

This clone was recorded only once. V is TRBV5-4 and J is TRBJ2-1; TRBD1 might be the D (6 bases). Germline V gene sequence: CDR1 SGHNT, CDR2 YYREEE (reference sequence). The V gene lost 3 bases and the J gene lost 3 bases, with 7 bases spanning the gap. This CDR3 has 13 residues. The DNA of the CDR3 is TGTGCCAGCAGCTCGACAGGCTACAATGAGCAGTTCTTC. It translates to CASSSTGYNEQFF.

The rearrangement joins TRBV18 to TRBJ1-1; D gene uncertain. There are 12 residues in the CDR3. Germline CDR1 and CDR2: KGHSH and LQKENI. V was pared by 6 bases and J by 3 bases, with 8 bases between. CDR3 DNA sequence: TGTGCCAGCTCGCTCGACTACACTGAAGCTTTCTTT. Translated, it gives CASSLDYTEAFF.

This clone was counted a single time. This chain links TRBV27 with TRBJ2-3; TRBD2 aligns across 9 bases. The CDR3 is 17 residues long. Germline CDR1 reads MNHEY; CDR2 reads SMNVEV (reference sequence). V was pared by 3 bases and J by 2 bases, with 9 bases of the junction left unmatched. This chain's CDR3 is CASSFNILAGHTDTQYF. In nucleotides, the CDR3 is TGTGCCAGCAGTTTCAACATTCTAGCGGGACACACAGATACGCAGTATTTT.

The CDR3 DNA reads as TGCAGTGCCTTCCGTTCCGGGGAGCTGTTTTTT. Its translation: CSAFRSGELFF. The V gene is TRBV20-1, the J gene TRBJ2-2, with no clear D. This CDR3 is built from 11 residues. Germline V CDR1 and CDR2: DFQATT, SNEGSKA (reference sequence). V lost 6 bases and J 6 bases, leaving 8 bases between the germline ends.

This clone was seen only once. The chain carries TRBV30 and TRBJ1-1; possible D gene TRBD1, 6 bases. Germline CDR1 and CDR2: GTSNPN and SVGIG (reference sequence). The CDR3 runs to 14 residues. V gave up 4 bases and J gave up 4 bases, with 16 bases separating them. The CDR3 sequence is CAWKGWGQGTEAFF. CDR3 DNA: TGTGCCTGGAAGGGTTGGGGGCAGGGCACTGAAGCTTTCTTT.

The chain combines TRBV5-4 with TRBJ1-1, with a weak D call TRBD1 (6 bases). Between the trimmed V and J ends, which lost 0 bases and 6 bases, there was a span of 15 bases. Germline CDR1 SGHNT, CDR2 YYREEE (reference sequence). The CDR3 has 15 amino acids. CDR3 DNA: TGTGCCAGCAGCTTGGGGGGAGGGGGATTGTCTGAAGCTTTCTTT. Translation gives CASSLGGGGLSEAFF. Supplemented by reference TRBV5-4 and TRBJ1-1, the full variable domain reads ETGVTQSPTHLIKTRGQQVTLRCSSQSGHNTVSWYQQALGQGPQFIFQYYREEENGRGNFPPRFSGLQFPNYSSELNVNALELDDSALYLCASSLGGGGLSEAFFGQGTRLTVV.

This clone was recorded only once. This chain links TRBV30 with TRBJ2-1, with 11 bases that match TRBD2. Per germline, CDR1 GTSNPN and CDR2 SVGIG (reference sequence). The V and J ends lost 0 bases and 0 bases, in that order; junction bases with no gene match: 7. This CDR3 contains 18 residues. The CDR3 loop reads CAWSVGLAGPSSYNEQFF. The CDR3 nucleotides are TGTGCCTGGAGTGTCGGACTAGCGGGCCCGAGCTCCTACAATGAGCAGTTCTTC.

The chain has TRBV11-2 and TRBJ2-7; unclear D gene. Trimming cost V 4 bases and J 4 bases, with 8 bases left between them. There are 12 residues in the CDR3. CDR1 SGHAT and CDR2 FQNNGV come from the germline V gene. The CDR3 bases are TGTGCCAGCAGCTCTTCTAGGTACGAGCAGTACTTC. Translating gives CASSSSRYEQYF.

V usage is TRBV27 and J usage is TRBJ2-3; D gene unclear. Germline V gene data show CDR1 as MNHEY and CDR2 as SMNVEV (reference sequence). The CDR3 runs 16 residues. Trimming stripped 4 bases from V and 2 bases from J, with 16 bases between. CDR3 DNA sequence: TGTGCCAGCAGTTCTTCACAACTAAGTTACACAGATACGCAGTATTTT. It yields the protein CASSSSQLSYTDTQYF.

This clone was detected only a few times. The V gene is TRBV3-1 (or the pseudogene TRBV3-2), the J gene TRBJ2-7; D gene unclear. CDR1 LGHDT and CDR2 YNNKEL come from the germline V gene (reference sequence). The V end was cut by 4 bases, the J end by 1 base, with 5 bases between. This CDR3 is built from 12 residues. The CDR3 DNA is TGTGCCAGCAGCCTCATGTCCTACGAGCAGTACTTC. It is translated as CASSLMSYEQYF.